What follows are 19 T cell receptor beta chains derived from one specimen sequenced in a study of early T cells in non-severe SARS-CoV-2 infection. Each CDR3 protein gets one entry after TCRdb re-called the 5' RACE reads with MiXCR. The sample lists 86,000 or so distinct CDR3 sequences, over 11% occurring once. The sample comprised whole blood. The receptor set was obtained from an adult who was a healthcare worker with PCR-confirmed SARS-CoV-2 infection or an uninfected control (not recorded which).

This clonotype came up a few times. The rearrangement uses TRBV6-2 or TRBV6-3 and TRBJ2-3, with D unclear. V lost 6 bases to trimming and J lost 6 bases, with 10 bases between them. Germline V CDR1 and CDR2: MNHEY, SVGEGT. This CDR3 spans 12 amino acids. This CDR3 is CASSPTEDTQYF. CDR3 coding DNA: TGTGCCAGCAGCCCAACAGAGGATACGCAGTATTTT.

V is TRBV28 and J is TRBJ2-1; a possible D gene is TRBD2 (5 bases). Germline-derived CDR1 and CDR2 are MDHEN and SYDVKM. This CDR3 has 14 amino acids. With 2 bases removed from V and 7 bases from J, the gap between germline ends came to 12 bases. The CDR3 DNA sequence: TGTGCCAGCAGTTTAAGAGAGCTAGCAAATGAGCAGTTCTTC. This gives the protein CASSLRELANEQFF.

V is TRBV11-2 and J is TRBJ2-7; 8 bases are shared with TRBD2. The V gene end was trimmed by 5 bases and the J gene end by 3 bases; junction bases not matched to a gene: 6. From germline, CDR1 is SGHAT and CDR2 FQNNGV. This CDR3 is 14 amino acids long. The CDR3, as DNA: TGTGCCAGCAGCCCCGGGGGGGGCCTCTACGAGCAGTACTTC. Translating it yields CASSPGGGLYEQYF.

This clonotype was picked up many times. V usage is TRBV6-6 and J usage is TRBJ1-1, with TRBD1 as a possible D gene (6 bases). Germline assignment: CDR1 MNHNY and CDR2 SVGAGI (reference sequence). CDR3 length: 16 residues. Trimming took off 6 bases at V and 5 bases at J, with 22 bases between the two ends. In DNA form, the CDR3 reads TGTGCCAGCAGCATAGCAGGTGGCAGGGGAACTACTGAAGCTTTCTTT. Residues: CASSIAGGRGTTEAFF.

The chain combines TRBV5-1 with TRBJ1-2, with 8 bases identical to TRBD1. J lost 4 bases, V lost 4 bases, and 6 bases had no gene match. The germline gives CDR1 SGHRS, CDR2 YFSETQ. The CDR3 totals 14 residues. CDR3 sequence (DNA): TGCGCCAGCAGCACAGGACAGGGTACCTATGGCTACACCTTC. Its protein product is CASSTGQGTYGYTF. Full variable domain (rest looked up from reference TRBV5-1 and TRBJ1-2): KAGVTQTPRYLIKTRGQQVTLSCSPISGHRSVSWYQQTPGQGLQFLFEYFSETQRNKGNFPGRFSGRQFSNSRSEMNVSTLELGDSALYLCASSTGQGTYGYTFGSGTRLTVV.

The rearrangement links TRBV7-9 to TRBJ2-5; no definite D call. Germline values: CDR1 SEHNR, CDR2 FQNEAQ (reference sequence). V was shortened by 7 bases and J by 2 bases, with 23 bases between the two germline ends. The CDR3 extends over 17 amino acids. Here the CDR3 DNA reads TGTGCCAGCATACCTCCAGGACGTTTCTCACCGCAAGAGACCCAGTACTTC. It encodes CASIPPGRFSPQETQYF.

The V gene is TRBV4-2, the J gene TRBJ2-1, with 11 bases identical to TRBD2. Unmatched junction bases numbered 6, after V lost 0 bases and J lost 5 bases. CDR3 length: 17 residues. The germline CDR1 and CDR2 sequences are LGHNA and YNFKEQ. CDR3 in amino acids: CASSQDPLAGENNEQFF. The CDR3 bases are TGTGCCAGCAGCCAAGACCCACTAGCGGGGGAGAACAATGAGCAGTTCTTC.

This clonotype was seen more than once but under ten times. The CDR3 DNA sequence: TGTGCCAGCCGGGACCCGGGACAGGGTTCGTACAATGAGCAGTTCTTC. Translating it yields CASRDPGQGSYNEQFF. The gene calls are TRBV4-2 and TRBJ2-1, with 9 bases identical to TRBD1. The ends lost 8 bases at V and 4 bases at J; junction bases unmatched: 12. CDR1 is LGHNA and CDR2 is YNFKEQ in the germline V gene. The CDR3 is 16 amino acids.

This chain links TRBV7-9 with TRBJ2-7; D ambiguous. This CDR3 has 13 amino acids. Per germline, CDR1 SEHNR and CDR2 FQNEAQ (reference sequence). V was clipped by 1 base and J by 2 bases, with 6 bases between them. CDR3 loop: CASSLGVTYEQYF. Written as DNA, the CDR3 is TGTGCCAGCAGCTTAGGTGTGACCTACGAGCAGTACTTC.

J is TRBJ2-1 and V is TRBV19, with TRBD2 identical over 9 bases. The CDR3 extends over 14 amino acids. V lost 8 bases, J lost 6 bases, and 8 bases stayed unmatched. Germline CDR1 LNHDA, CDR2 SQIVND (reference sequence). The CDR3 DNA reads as TGTGCCAGTGCTGTCGGACTAGCGCGCAATGAGCAGTTCTTC. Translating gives CASAVGLARNEQFF.

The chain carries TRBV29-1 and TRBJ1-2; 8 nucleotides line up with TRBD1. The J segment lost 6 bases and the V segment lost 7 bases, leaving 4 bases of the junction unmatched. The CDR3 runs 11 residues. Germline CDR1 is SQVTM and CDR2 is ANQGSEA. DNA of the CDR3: TGCAGCGCCAGGACAGGGAATGGCTACACCTTC. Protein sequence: CSARTGNGYTF.

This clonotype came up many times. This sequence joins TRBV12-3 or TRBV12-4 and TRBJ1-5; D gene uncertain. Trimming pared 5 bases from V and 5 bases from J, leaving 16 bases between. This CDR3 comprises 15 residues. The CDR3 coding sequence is TGTGCCAGCAGTCAATCGAGGTCCGGTGATCAGCCCCAGCATTTT. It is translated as CASSQSRSGDQPQHF.

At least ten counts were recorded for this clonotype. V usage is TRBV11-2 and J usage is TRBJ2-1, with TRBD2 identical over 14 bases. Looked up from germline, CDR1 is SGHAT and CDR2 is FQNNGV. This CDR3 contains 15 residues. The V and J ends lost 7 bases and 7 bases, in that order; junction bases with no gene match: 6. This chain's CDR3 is CASISTSGGANEQFF. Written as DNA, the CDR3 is TGTGCCAGCATTTCGACTAGCGGGGGGGCAAATGAGCAGTTCTTC.

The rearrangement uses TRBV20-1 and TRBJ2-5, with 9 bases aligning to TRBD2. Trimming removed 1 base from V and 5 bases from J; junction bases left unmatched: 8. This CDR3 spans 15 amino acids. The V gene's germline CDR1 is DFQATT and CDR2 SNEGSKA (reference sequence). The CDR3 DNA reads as TGCAGTGCTAGAGGGCTGACTAGCGGATCCGAGACCCAGTACTTC. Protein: CSARGLTSGSETQYF.

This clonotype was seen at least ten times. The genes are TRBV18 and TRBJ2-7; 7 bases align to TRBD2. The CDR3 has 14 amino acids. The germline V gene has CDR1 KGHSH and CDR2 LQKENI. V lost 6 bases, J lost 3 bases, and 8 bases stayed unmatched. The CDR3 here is CASSPREDLYEQYF. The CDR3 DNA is TGTGCCAGCTCCCCCCGGGAGGACCTCTACGAGCAGTACTTC. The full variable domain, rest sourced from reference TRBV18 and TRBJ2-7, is NAGVMQNPRHLVRRRGQEARLRCSPMKGHSHVYWYRQLPEEGLKFMVYLQKENIIDESGMPKERFSAEFPKEGPSILRIQQVVRGDSAAYFCASSPREDLYEQYFGPGTRLTVT.

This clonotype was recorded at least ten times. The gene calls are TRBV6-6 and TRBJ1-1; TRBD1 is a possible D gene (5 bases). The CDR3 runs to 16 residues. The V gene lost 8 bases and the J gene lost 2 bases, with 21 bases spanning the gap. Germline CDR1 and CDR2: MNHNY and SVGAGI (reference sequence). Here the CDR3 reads CASRNLETRGNTEAFF. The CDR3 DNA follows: TGTGCCAGCCGAAACCTGGAGACGAGGGGTAACACTGAAGCTTTCTTT.

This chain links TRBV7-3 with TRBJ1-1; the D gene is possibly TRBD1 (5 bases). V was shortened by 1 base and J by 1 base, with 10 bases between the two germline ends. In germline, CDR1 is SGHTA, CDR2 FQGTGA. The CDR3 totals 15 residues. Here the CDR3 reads CASSLSGQGNTEAFF. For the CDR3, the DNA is TGTGCCAGCAGCTTAAGTGGCCAGGGGAACACTGAAGCTTTCTTT.

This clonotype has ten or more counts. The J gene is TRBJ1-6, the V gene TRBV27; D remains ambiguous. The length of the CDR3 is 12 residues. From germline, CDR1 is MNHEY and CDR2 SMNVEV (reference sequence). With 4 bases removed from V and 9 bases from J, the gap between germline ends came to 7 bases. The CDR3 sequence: CASSYGSSPLHF. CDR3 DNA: TGTGCCAGCAGTTATGGGAGTTCACCCCTCCACTTT.

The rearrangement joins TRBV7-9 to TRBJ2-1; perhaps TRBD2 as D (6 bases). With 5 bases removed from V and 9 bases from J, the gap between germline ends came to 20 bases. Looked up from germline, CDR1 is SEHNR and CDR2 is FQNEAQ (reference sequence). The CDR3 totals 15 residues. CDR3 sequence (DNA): TGTGCCAGCAGCCCAGGGACTCCGGGTTGGGGTGAGCAGTTCTTC. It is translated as CASSPGTPGWGEQFF.